One T cell receptor (beta chain) is described in this entry. Its antigen is not yet known. Nothing much larger sits one base from this clone, and base qualities are not available. Sequencing was carried out with an Illumina HiSeq 1500. TCRdb itself trimmed the public reads at Q25 with fastp, ran MiXCR and retained productive beta chains. Each entry is one CDR3 protein sequence, shown with its most common DNA and genes. This sample has approximately 590,000 distinct CDR3 sequences in its table, and approximately 40% of those were observed once. The top ten clonotypes cover 48% of the sample. The junction shows trimming of 3 bases on V and 0 bases on J, plus 12 bases between the germline ends. Its CDR3 holds 15 amino acids, cysteine through phenylalanine. The DNA shown is the 45-base CDR3, in frame from base 1. The CDR1 and CDR2 encoded by the germline V gene are KGHSH and LQKENI. This record comes from a study of T cell repertoires in cytomegalovirus infection (dated by TCRdb to about 2019). As for the study more broadly: Peptide stimulations targeted recently identified HLA-C-restricted CMV epitopes, whose presentation resists viral immunomodulation, together with well-studied HLA-B-restricted epitopes. Donor HLA type was relevant to the analysis, because carriage of CMV infection together with the matching HLA type was indicated by public TCR beta signatures. Summary of the overall study and its limitations: Cumulative frequency of public TCR beta family members discriminated carriers of CMV infection plus the relevant HLA type in this cohort and an independent roughly 330-donor cohort. The ex vivo response was dominated by HLA-C-restricted CMV-specific TCR beta clonotypes, which also provided the single most frequent clonotype in two of eight donors.

The sample's treatment or condition label is to be understood as: in vitro stimulation with specific CMV peptide epitopes to enrich CMV-specific T cells. Sequencing was performed on cultured PBMCs, taken from culture after CMV antigen stimulation. This chain joins TRBV18 to TRBJ2-7; the D region may be TRBD1 or TRBD2, each matching 5 bases equally. The clonotype was recovered from a human donor in good health (CMV status not recorded). Some clones in this sample may be carry-over from other donors' samples. The encoded CDR3 is CASSPSTGRSYEQYF. The base sequence is TGTGCCAGCTCACCTTCAACGGGGCGCTCCTACGAGCAGTACTTC.